The 15 T cell receptor beta chains below all came from one sample that was sequenced in a study of CD8 T cells in ankylosing spondylitis. Overall study results and limits: Characteristic of ankylosing spondylitis blood, it appeared, was a TCR beta motif comprising several highly homologous variants.

TCRdb recomputed calls from the 5' RACE reads with MiXCR, one row per CDR3 protein. The data contain under 550,000 distinct CDR3 sequences, roughly a quarter of them singletons. Which antigens these TCRs recognize remains unknown. Input material: blood, either unsorted or a sorted T cell fraction (not recorded which). The receptor set was obtained from a male donor with ankylosing spondylitis.

In this sample, this clonotype turned up a few times. The chain joins TRBV5-1 to TRBJ2-3; the D is unclear. The CDR3 sequence is 12 residues long. CDR1 SGHRS and CDR2 YFSETQ come from the germline V gene. V shed 7 bases and J shed 0 bases, with 6 bases lying between them. In DNA form, the CDR3 reads TGCGCCAGCCGTTATAGCACAGATACGCAGTATTTT. This sequence encodes CASRYSTDTQYF.

This chain joins TRBV20-1 and TRBJ2-3; D tentatively fits TRBD1 or TRBD2 (5 bases each). In germline, CDR1 is DFQATT, CDR2 SNEGSKA (reference sequence). This CDR3 is built from 14 residues. V was shortened by 6 bases and J by 0 bases, with 13 bases between the two germline ends. CDR3 bases: TGCAGTGCGATCCCGGGACGGAGCACAGATACGCAGTATTTT. This sequence encodes CSAIPGRSTDTQYF.

This clonotype came up a few times. This chain uses TRBV3-1 with TRBJ2-2; a weak D match, TRBD2 (6 bases). CDR1 is LGHDT and CDR2 is YNNKEL in the germline V gene (reference sequence). Between the trimmed V and J ends, which lost 1 base and 4 bases, there was a span of 10 bases. CDR3 length equals 15 residues. As DNA, the CDR3 is TGTGCCAGCAGCCAAGCGGTGCGGGGCACCGGGGAGCTGTTTTTT. Amino acid sequence: CASSQAVRGTGELFF. The variable domain in full, with the rest retrieved from reference TRBV3-1 and TRBJ2-2, is DTAVSQTPKYLVTQMGNDKSIKCEQNLGHDTMYWYKQDSKKFLKIMFSYNNKELIINETVPNRFSPKSPDKAHLNLHINSLELGDSAVYFCASSQAVRGTGELFFGEGSRLTVL.

J is TRBJ1-2 and V is TRBV25-1, with D possibly matching TRBD1 (6 bases). The CDR3 has 13 amino acids. V lost 7 bases and J lost 7, with 16 bases in between. Germline CDR1 reads MGHDK; CDR2 reads SYGVNS. The CDR3 region is CASIENEGVGYTF. The CDR3 DNA reads TGTGCCAGCATCGAGAACGAGGGGGTTGGCTACACCTTC.

This rearrangement joins TRBV7-2 to TRBJ2-5; 7 bases are a match to TRBD1. Trimming at V came to 4 bases and at J to 3 bases, leaving 8 bases not matched to a gene. CDR1 is SGHTA and CDR2 is FQGNSA in the germline V gene. The CDR3 covers 15 residues. CDR3 DNA sequence: TGTGCCAGCAGCTCAGGCCTTACAGGGGAAGAGACCCAGTACTTC. Translated: CASSSGLTGEETQYF.

This clonotype has just a few counts. The chain has TRBV18 and TRBJ1-2; possible D gene TRBD1, 5 bases. Germline-derived CDR1 and CDR2 are KGHSH and LQKENI. The CDR3 has 16 amino acids. The V end was cut by 4 bases, the J end by 0 bases, with 15 bases between. The CDR3 coding sequence is TGTGCCAGCTCACTGGGAACAGGAGTCGCTAACTATGGCTACACCTTC. As protein: CASSLGTGVANYGYTF.

This clonotype was counted at least ten times. The V and J genes are TRBV10-3 and TRBJ2-3, with D possibly called TRBD1 or TRBD2 (5 bases each). Germline-derived CDR1 and CDR2 are ENHRY and SYGVKD. This CDR3 comprises 13 residues. Trimming removed 4 bases at V and 6 bases at J, with 11 bases between. CDR3 DNA sequence: TGTGCCATCAGTGTGGGGGATGTCGATACGCAGTATTTT. It codes for CAISVGDVDTQYF.

This clonotype appeared a few times. The J gene is TRBJ2-7, the V gene TRBV27; TRBD1 is a possible D gene (6 bases). Per germline, CDR1 MNHEY and CDR2 SMNVEV (reference sequence). The CDR3 has 18 residues. V was trimmed by 5 bases and J by 6 bases, leaving 29 bases between them. CDR3 loop: CASSQGHPSLGLRGEQYV. The CDR3 region has the DNA TGTGCCAGCAGTCAGGGACATCCGAGCTTGGGGTTAAGAGGCGAGCAGTACGTC.

This clonotype was detected a few times. The chain couples TRBV14 to TRBJ2-5; unclear D gene. The germline CDR1 and CDR2 sequences are SGHDN and FVKESK. This CDR3 contains 12 residues. V shed 5 bases and J shed 7 bases, with 11 bases lying between them. The CDR3 DNA is TGTGCCAGCAGCGCAAGCCTAAGGACCCAGTACTTC. This encodes CASSASLRTQYF.

This clonotype has only a few counts. The V and J genes are TRBV30 and TRBJ1-4; 8 bases line up with TRBD1. Germline V gives CDR1 GTSNPN, CDR2 SVGIG (reference sequence). V trimming: 1 base; J trimming: 5 bases; junction bases outside the gene matches: 6. This CDR3 has 15 amino acids. The chain's CDR3 is CAWSAGTGVNEKLFF. The CDR3 coding sequence is TGTGCCTGGAGTGCCGGGACAGGAGTCAATGAAAAACTGTTTTTT. The full variable domain, rest sourced from reference TRBV30 and TRBJ1-4, is SQTIHQWPATLVQPVGSPLSLECTVEGTSNPNLYWYRQAAGRGLQLLFYSVGIGQISSEVPQNLSASRPQDRQFILSSKKLLLSDSGFYLCAWSAGTGVNEKLFFGSGTQLSVL.

The chain is built from TRBV9 and TRBJ2-1; the D gene could be TRBD1 or TRBD2 (5 bases each). The germline V and J ends were trimmed by 0 bases and 9 bases, with 19 bases remaining between them. The V gene's germline CDR1 is SGDLS and CDR2 YYNGEE. The length of the CDR3 is 16 residues. CDR3 loop: CASSVGGIGAGVEQFF. The CDR3 bases are TGTGCCAGCAGCGTAGGGGGGATTGGGGCTGGAGTTGAGCAGTTCTTC.

This clonotype has only a few counts. This rearrangement joins TRBV5-1 to TRBJ1-3, with no clear D. V lost 0 bases to trimming and J lost 0 bases, with 7 bases between them. Germline V gene sequence: CDR1 SGHRS, CDR2 YFSETQ. CDR3 length: 15 residues. The CDR3, as DNA: TGCGCCAGCAGCTTGGAACCTTACTCTGGAAACACCATATATTTT. This encodes CASSLEPYSGNTIYF.

The V and J genes are TRBV20-1 and TRBJ2-2; 13 nucleotides match TRBD2. CDR3 length: 15 amino acids. Germline CDR1 is DFQATT and CDR2 is SNEGSKA (reference sequence). Unmatched junction bases numbered 2, after V lost 4 bases and J lost 3 bases. This CDR3 is CSAKGLAGDTGELFF. CDR3 DNA: TGCAGTGCTAAAGGACTAGCGGGAGACACCGGGGAGCTGTTTTTT.

The V gene is TRBV24-1, the J gene TRBJ2-1; tentatively, D is TRBD2 (6 bases). Germline-derived CDR1 and CDR2 are KGHDR and SFDVKD. CDR3 length: 14 residues. V gave up 1 base and J gave up 4 bases, with 7 bases separating them. CDR3 in amino acids: CATSDFSGYNEQFF. CDR3 DNA: TGTGCCACCAGTGATTTTAGCGGATACAATGAGCAGTTCTTC.

The V and J genes are TRBV27 and TRBJ1-2; D gene unclear. There are 15 residues in the CDR3. CDR1 and CDR2 from the germline V gene are MNHEY and SMNVEV (reference sequence). Deletions cut 7 bases from V and 5 bases from J, with 20 bases between. CDR3 DNA: TGTGCCAGCACCCCCTCCGCAGCTCCCCAATATGGCTACACCTTC. Translation gives CASTPSAAPQYGYTF.